Here is one TCR beta chain with its context. Time point indicated: newly diagnosed GD, antithyroid drugs for less than 3 months. Generation of the TCR library employed RNA extracted from PBMCs. Germline CDR1 reads SGDLS; CDR2 reads YYNGEE. This CDR3 is 14 amino acids long. Trimming removed 3 bases at V and 0 bases at J, with 10 bases between. This entry belongs to a study of regulatory T cells in long-lasting Graves disease. CDR3-region Arm-PCR and iRepertoire HTBI primers produced the TCR beta libraries. Via MiXCR, TCRdb re-called the multiplex PCR reads, giving one row per CDR3 protein. The sample lists about 440,000 distinct CDR3 sequences; about 16% were seen once. This sample also appeared in a second study, on T cells in Graves' hyperthyroidism and ophthalmopathy.

The J gene is TRBJ2-7, the V gene TRBV9; D uncertain. Sequenced material: peripheral blood mononuclear cells (PBMCs), taken at new diagnosis, from a patient treated with antithyroid drugs. The sequence derives from a woman aged 18-30 years with Graves disease. This chain's CDR3 is CASSETTVSYEQYF. The CDR3 region has the DNA TGTGCCAGCAGCGAGACAACAGTCTCCTACGAGCAGTACTTC.